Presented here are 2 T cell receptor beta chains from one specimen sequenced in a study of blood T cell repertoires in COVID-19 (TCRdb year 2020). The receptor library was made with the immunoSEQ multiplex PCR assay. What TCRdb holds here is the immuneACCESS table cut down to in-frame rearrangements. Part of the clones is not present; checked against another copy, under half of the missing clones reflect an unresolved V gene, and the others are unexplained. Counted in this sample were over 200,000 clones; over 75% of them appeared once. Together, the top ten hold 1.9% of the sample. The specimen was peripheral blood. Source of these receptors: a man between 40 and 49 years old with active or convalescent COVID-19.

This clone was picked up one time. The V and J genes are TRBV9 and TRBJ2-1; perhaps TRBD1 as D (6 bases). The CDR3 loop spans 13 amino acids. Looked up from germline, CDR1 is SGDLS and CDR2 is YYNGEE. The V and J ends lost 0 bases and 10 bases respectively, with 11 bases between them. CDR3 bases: TGTGCCAGCAGCGTAGGGTCAGGGGAAGAGCAGTTCTTC. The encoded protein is CASSVGSGEEQFF.

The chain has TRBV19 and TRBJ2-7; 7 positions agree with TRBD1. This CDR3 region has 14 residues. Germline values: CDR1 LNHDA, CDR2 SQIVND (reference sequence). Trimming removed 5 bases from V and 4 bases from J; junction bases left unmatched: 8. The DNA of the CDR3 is TGTGCCAGTAGTGTAAGGACAGGCCTGTACGAGCAGTACTTC. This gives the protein CASSVRTGLYEQYF.